These T cell receptor beta chains were read from a single sample in a study of OX40 agonist ivuxolimab in advanced cancers. Using immunoSEQ multiplex PCR, the repertoire was profiled, and TCRdb retains in-frame clones only, with some absent. Of 45,000 to 60,000 clones in the sample, about 79% are singletons; the top ten hold approximately 1.5%. This sample comprised CD4+ or CD8+ T cells sorted from blood, obtained in a trial of the OX40 agonist ivuxolimab. The receptors were gathered from an adult with an advanced solid tumor such as melanoma, head and neck, liver or kidney cancer. CDR3s leave out the opening cysteine and the closing phenylalanine or tryptophan. Clone size is given for some rows only: seen once, a few or many times, or a class if the clone is expanded.

13 TRBV11-2 NA ASRMAGGSGYGYT
14 TRBV11-2 NA ASSLLSGGMNTEAF
11 TRBV2 NA ASGRDRAYEQY
10 TRBV29-1 NA SVGHVANEQF
13 TRBV11-2 NA ASSLAISGANVLT
13 TRBV5-1 NA ASSLSGARNEKLF
13 TRBV10-1 few ASSELPGQNSPLH
10 TRBV6-5 NA ACARGLNEQF
14 TRBV6-5 NA ASSYSARGNNQPQH
16 TRBV11-2 once ASSAQLAGGPFLETQY
13 TRBV15 NA ATSRRDSPNYEQY
12 TRBV18 NA ASSPRTLTDTQY
14 TRBV5-1 NA ASSPATSGGAHEQF
13 TRBV7-9 NA ASSPRAASYNEQF
10 TRBV30 NA AWQRQGNEQF
13 TRBV2 NA ASSEDRAIGYEQY
13 TRBV18 NA ASSPPGQGSWEQF
14 TRBV9 few ASSSRDYLNTGELF
11 TRBV11-2 NA ASSLDFYNEQF
11 TRBV11-2 NA ASSPLTADTQY
13 TRBV11-3 NA ASSLRRQVSYEQY
11 TRBV9 NA ASSTTWENTIY
12 TRBV5-1 NA ASSFTGGTDTQY
11 TRBV6-5 NA ASSRTDLTEAF